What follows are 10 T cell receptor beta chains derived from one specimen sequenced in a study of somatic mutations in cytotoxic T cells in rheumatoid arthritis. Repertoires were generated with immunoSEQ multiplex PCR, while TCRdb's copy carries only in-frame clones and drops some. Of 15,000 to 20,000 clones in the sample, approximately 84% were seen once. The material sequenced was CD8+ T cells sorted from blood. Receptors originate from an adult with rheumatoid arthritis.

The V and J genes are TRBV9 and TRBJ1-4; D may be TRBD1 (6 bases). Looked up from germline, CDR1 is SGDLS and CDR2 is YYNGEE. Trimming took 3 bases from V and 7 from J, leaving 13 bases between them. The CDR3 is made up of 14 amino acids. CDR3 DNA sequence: TGTGCCAGCAGCGCTCGACAGGAGGGTGAAAAACTGTTTTTT. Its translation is CASSARQEGEKLFF.

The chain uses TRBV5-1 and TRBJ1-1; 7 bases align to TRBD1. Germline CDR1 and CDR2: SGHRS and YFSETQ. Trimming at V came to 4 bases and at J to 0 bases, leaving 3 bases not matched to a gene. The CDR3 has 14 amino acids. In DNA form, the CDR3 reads TGCGCCAGCAGCATGACAGGGTTGAACACTGAAGCTTTCTTT. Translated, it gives CASSMTGLNTEAFF.

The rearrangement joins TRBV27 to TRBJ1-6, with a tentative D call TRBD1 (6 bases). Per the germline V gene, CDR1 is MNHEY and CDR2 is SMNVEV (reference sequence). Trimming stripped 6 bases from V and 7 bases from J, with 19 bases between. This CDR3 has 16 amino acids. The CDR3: CASSLDSFSSNSPLHF. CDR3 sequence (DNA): TGTGCCAGCAGCCTGGACAGTTTCTCCTCAAATTCACCCCTCCACTTT.

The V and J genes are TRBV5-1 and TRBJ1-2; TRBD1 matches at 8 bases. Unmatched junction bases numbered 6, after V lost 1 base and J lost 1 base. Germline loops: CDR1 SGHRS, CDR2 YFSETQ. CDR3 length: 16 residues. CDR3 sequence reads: CASSLWGGQGNYGYTF. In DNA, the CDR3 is TGCGCCAGCAGCTTGTGGGGAGGACAGGGTAACTATGGCTACACCTTC.

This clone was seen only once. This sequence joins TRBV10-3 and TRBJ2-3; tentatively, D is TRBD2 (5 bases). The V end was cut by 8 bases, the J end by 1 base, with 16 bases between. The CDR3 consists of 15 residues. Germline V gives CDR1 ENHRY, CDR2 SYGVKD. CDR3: CAIGEGLRGTDTQYF. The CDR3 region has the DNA TGTGCCATCGGAGAGGGCCTACGGGGCACAGATACGCAGTATTTT.

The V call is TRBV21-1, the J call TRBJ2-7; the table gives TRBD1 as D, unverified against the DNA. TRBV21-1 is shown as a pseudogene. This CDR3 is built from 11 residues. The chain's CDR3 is CASQGTDEQYF. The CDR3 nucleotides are TGTGCCAGCCAAGGGACAGACGAGCAGTACTTC.

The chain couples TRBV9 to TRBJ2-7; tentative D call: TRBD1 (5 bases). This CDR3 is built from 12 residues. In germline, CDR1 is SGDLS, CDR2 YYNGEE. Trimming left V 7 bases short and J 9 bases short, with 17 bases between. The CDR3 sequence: CASGDGRQGQYF. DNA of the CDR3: TGTGCCAGCGGTGACGGACGGCAGGGGCAGTACTTC.

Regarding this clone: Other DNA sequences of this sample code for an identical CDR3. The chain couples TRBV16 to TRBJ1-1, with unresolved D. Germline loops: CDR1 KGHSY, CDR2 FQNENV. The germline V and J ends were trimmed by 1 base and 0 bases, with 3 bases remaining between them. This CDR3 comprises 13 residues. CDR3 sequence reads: CASSQFLNTEAFF. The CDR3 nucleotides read TGTGCCAGCAGCCAATTCCTGAACACTGAAGCTTTCTTT.

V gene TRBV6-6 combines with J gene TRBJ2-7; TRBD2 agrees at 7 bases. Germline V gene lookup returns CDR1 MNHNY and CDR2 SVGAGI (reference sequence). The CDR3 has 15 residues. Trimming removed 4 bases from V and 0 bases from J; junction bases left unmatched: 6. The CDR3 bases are TGTGCCAGCAGTTTGGGTGAGCGGGACTCCTACGAGCAGTACTTC. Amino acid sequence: CASSLGERDSYEQYF.

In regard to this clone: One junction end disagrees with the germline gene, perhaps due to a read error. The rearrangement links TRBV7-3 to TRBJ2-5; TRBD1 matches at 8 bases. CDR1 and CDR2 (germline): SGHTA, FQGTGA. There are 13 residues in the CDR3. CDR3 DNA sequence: TGTGCCAGCAGCCCAGGGACAGGCGCCGACCGGGACTTC. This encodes CASSPGTGADRDF.